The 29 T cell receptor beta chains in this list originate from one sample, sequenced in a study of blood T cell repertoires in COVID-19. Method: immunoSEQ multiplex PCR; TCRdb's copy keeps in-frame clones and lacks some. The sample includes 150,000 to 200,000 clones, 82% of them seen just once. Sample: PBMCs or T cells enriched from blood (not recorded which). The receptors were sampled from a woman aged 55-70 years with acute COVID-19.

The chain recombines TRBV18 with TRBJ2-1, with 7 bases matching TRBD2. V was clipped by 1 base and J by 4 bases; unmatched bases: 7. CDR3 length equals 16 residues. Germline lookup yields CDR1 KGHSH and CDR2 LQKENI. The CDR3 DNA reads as TGTGCCAGCTCACCACGGGTTCAAGCGGGATACAATGAGCAGTTCTTC. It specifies CASSPRVQAGYNEQFF. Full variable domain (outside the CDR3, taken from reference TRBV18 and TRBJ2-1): NAGVMQNPRHLVRRRGQEARLRCSPMKGHSHVYWYRQLPEEGLKFMVYLQKENIIDESGMPKERFSAEFPKEGPSILRIQQVVRGDSAAYFCASSPRVQAGYNEQFFGPGTRLTVL.

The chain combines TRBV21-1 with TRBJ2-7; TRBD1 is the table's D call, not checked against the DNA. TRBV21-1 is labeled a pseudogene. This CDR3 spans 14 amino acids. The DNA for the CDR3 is TGTGCCAGCAGAACCCGGGACAGGGCATACGAGCAGTACTTC. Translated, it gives CASRTRDRAYEQYF.

The CDR3 nucleotides read TGTGCCACCAGCGCCGACAGGGGGGATTGGTCAGATACGCAGTATTTT. As protein: CATSADRGDWSDTQYF. This chain links TRBV24-1 with TRBJ2-3; 9 bases map to TRBD1. CDR1 KGHDR and CDR2 SFDVKD come from the germline V gene. V shed 7 bases and J 4 bases; nucleotides not matched to a gene: 11. The CDR3 contains 16 residues.

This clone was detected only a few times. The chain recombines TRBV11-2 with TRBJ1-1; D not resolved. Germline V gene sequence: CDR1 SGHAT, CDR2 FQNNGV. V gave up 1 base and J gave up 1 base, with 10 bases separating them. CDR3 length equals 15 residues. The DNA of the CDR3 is TGTGCCAGCAGCTTAGGGCTGGCGGAGAACACTGAAGCTTTCTTT. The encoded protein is CASSLGLAENTEAFF.

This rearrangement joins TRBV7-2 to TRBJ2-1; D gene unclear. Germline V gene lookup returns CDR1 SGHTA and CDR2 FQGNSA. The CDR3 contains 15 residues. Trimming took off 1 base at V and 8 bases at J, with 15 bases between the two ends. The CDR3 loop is CASSLVGSMIYEQFF. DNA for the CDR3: TGTGCCAGCAGCTTAGTAGGTAGCATGATCTATGAGCAGTTCTTC.

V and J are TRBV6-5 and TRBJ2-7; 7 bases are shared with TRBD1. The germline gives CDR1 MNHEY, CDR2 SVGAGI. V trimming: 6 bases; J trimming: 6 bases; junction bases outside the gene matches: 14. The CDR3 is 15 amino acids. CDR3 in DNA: TGTGCCAGCAGAAAAACAGGGGTAAATACGGGCGAGCAGTACTTC. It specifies CASRKTGVNTGEQYF.

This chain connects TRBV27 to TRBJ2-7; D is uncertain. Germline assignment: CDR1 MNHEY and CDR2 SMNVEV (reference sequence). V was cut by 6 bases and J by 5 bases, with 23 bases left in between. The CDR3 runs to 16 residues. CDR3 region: CASRPDDFHLWNEQYF. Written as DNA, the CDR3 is TGTGCCAGCAGACCGGATGACTTCCACCTCTGGAACGAGCAGTACTTC.

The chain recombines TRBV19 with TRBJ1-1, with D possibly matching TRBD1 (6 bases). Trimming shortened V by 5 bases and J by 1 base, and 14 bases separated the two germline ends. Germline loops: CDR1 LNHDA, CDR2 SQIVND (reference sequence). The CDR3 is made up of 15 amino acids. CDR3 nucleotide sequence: TGTGCCAGTAGTCTGGCAGGGGCCCCGAACACTGAAGCTTTCTTT. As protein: CASSLAGAPNTEAFF.

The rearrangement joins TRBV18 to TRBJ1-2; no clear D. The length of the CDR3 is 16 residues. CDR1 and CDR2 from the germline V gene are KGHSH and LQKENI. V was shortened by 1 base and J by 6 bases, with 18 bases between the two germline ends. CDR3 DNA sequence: TGTGCCAGCTCACCACGGCTTCAGGACTTCTCGGATGGCTACACCTTC. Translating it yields CASSPRLQDFSDGYTF. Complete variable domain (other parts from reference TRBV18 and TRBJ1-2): NAGVMQNPRHLVRRRGQEARLRCSPMKGHSHVYWYRQLPEEGLKFMVYLQKENIIDESGMPKERFSAEFPKEGPSILRIQQVVRGDSAAYFCASSPRLQDFSDGYTFGSGTRLTVV.

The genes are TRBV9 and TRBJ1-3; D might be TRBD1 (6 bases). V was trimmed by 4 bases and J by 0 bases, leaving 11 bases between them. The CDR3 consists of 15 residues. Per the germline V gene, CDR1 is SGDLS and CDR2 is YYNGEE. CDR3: CASSLGQRSGNTIYF. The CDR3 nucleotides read TGTGCCAGCAGCCTAGGACAGCGCTCTGGAAACACCATATATTTT.

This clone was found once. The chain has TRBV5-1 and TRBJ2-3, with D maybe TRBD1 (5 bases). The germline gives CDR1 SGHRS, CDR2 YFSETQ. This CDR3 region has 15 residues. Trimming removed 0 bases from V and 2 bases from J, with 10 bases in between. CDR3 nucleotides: TGCGCCAGCAGCTTGGGCCCGACAGTCACAGATACGCAGTATTTT. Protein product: CASSLGPTVTDTQYF.

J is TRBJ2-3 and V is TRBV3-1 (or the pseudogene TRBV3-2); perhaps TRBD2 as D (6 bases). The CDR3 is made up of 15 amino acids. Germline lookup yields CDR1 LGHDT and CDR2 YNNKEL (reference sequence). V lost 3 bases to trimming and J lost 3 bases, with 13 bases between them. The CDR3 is CASSHSGPRTDTQYF. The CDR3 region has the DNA TGTGCCAGCAGCCACAGCGGGCCCCGGACAGATACGCAGTATTTT.

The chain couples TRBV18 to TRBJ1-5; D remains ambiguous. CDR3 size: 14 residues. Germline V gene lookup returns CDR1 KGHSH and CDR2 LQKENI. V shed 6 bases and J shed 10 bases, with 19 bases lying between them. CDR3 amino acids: CASSESSNSSPQHF. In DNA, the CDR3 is TGTGCCAGCTCGGAAAGCTCTAACAGTTCTCCCCAGCATTTT.

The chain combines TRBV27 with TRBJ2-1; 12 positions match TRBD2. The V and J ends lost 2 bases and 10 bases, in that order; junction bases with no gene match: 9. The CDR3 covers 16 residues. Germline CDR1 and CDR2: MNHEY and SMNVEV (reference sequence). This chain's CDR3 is CASSLHSSGGAREQFF. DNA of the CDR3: TGTGCCAGCAGTTTACATTCTAGCGGGGGGGCCAGGGAGCAGTTCTTC.

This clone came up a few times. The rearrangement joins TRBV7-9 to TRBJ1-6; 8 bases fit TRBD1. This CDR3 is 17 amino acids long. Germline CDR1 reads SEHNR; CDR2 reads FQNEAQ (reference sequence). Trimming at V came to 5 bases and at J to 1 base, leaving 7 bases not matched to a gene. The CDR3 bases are TGTGCCAGCAGCGACGGACAGGGAGGTTCCTATAATTCACCCCTCCACTTT. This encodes CASSDGQGGSYNSPLHF.

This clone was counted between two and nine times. The CDR3 nucleotides are TGTGCCAGCAGCGACCCGGGACAGAGCACCGGGGAGCTGTTTTTT. Translated: CASSDPGQSTGELFF. The genes are TRBV4-2 and TRBJ2-2, with TRBD1 identical over 7 bases. The CDR3 has 15 residues. Trimming at V came to 5 bases and at J to 4 bases, leaving 7 bases not matched to a gene. In germline, CDR1 is LGHNA, CDR2 YNFKEQ.

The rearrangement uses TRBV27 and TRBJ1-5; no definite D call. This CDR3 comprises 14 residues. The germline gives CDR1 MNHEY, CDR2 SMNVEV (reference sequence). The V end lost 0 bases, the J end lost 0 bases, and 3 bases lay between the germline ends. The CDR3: CASSLSRSNQPQHF. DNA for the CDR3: TGTGCCAGCAGTTTATCGCGTAGCAATCAGCCCCAGCATTTT.

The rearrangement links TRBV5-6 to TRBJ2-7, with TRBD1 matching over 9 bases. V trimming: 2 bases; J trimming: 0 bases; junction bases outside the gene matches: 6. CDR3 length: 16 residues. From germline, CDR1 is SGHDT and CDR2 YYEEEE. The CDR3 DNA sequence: TGTGCCAGCAGCTTTGGAGGGGGACAGGGCTCCTACGAGCAGTACTTC. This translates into CASSFGGGQGSYEQYF.

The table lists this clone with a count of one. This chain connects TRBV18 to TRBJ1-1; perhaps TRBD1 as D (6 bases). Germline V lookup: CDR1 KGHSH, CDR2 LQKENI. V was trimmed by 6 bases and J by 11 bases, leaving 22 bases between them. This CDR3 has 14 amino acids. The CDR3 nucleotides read TGTGCCAGCTCTGAGGACAGCCTCACAAAGGGGGCTTTCTTT. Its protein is CASSEDSLTKGAFF.

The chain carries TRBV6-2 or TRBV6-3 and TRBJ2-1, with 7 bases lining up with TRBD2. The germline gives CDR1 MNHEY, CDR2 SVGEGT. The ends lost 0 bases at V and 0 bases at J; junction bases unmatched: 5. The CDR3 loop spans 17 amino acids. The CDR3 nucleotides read TGTGCCAGCAGTTACTCGATGGGCGGGAGCTCCTACAATGAGCAGTTCTTC. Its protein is CASSYSMGGSSYNEQFF.

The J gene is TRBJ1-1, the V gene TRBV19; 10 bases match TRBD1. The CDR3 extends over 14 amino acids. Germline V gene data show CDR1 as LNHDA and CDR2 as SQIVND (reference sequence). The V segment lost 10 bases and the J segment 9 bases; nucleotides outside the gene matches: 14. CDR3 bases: TGTGCCACCCTTCACCCCGGGACAGGGGAAAAAGCTTTCTTT. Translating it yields CATLHPGTGEKAFF.

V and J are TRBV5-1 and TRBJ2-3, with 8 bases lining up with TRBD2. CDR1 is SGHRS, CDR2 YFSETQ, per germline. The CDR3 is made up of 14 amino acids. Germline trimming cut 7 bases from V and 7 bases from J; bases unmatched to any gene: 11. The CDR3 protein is CASGLAVPPYTQYF. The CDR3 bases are TGCGCCAGCGGACTAGCCGTTCCTCCCTATACGCAGTATTTT.

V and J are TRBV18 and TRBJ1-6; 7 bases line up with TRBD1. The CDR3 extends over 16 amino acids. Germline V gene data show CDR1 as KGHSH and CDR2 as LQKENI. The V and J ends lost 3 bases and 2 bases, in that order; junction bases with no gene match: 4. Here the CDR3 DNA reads TGTGCCAGCTCACCGACAGGGAGCGCCTATAATTCACCCCTCCACTTT. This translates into CASSPTGSAYNSPLHF.

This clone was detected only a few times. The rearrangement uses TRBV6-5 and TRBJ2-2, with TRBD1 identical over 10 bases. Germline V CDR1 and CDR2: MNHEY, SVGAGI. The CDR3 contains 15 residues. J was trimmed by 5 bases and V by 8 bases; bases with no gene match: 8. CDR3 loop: CASAPPGQGTGELFF. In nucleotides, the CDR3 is TGTGCCAGCGCCCCCCCGGGACAGGGGACCGGGGAGCTGTTTTTT.

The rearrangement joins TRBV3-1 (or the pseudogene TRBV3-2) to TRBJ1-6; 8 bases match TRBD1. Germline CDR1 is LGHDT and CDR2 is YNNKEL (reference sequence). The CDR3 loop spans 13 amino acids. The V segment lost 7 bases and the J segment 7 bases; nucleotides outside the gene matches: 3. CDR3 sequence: CASKTGENSPLHF. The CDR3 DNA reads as TGTGCCAGCAAGACAGGGGAAAATTCACCCCTCCACTTT.

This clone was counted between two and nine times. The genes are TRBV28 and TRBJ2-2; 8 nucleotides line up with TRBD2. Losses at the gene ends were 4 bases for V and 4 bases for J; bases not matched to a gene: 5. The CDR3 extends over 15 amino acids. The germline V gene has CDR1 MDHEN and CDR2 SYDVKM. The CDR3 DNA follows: TGTGCCAGCAGTTATGGCGGGGGGAGCACCGGGGAGCTGTTTTTT. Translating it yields CASSYGGGSTGELFF.

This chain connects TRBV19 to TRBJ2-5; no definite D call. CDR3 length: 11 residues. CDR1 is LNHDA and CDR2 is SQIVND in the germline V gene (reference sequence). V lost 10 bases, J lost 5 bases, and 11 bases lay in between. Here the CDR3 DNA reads TGTGCCACCTCCACCGGGGAGACCCAGTACTTC. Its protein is CATSTGETQYF. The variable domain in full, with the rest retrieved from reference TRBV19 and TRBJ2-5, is DGGITQSPKYLFRKEGQNVTLSCEQNLNHDAMYWYRQDPGQGLRLIYYSQIVNDFQKGDIAEGYSVSREKKESFPLTVTSAQKNPTAFYLCATSTGETQYFGPGTRLLVL.

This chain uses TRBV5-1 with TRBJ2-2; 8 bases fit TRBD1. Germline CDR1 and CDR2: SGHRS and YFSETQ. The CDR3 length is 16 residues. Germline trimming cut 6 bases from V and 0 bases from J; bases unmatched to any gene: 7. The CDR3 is CASTIQGDANTGELFF. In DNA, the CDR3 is TGCGCCAGCACCATACAGGGGGATGCGAACACCGGGGAGCTGTTTTTT.

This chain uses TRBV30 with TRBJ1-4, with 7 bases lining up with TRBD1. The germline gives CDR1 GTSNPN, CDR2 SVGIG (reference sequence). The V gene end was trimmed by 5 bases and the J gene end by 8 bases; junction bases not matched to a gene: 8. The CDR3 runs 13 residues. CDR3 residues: CAWGGTVREKLFF. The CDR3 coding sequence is TGTGCCTGGGGGGGGACAGTACGGGAAAAACTGTTTTTT.